The sequence of this T cell receptor beta chain was determined in a study of PD-1 blockade in classical Hodgkin lymphoma. TCRdb's copy holds only in-frame clones and misses some; the assay was immunoSEQ multiplex PCR. The table has about 84,000 clones, around nine tenths seen once. Every patient experienced relapse after autologous stem cell transplantation, and brentuximab vedotin exposure varied. Patients had relapsed/refractory classical Hodgkin lymphoma with complete response, partial response or progressive disease as best response. The CDR3 sequence is 14 residues long. V lost 3 bases and J lost 3; bases outside the gene matches: 3. CDR1 and CDR2 (germline): MNHEY, SMNVEV (reference sequence).

The receptor's source is a human donor with classical Hodgkin lymphoma. Sequenced here: peripheral blood mononuclear cells (PBMCs), sampled at baseline. The chain uses TRBV27 and TRBJ2-7; TRBD1 agrees at 9 bases. CDR3: CASSFDRGGYEQYF. The CDR3 DNA reads as TGTGCCAGCAGTTTCGACAGGGGGGGCTACGAGCAGTACTTC.